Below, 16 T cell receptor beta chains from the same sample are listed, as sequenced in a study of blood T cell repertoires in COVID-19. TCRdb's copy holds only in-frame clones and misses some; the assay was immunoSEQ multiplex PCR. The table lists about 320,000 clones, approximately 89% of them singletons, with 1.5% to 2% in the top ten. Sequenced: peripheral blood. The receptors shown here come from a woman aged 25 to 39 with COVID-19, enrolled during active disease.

CDR3 sequence (DNA): TGTGCCAGCAGTTACGGCTTTACCTATGGCTACACCTTC. This encodes CASSYGFTYGYTF. The gene calls are TRBV6-2 or TRBV6-3 and TRBJ1-2, with D unclear. V was shortened by 2 bases and J by 4 bases, with 8 bases between the two germline ends. CDR3 length: 13 residues. Germline V CDR1 and CDR2: MNHEY, SVGEGT.

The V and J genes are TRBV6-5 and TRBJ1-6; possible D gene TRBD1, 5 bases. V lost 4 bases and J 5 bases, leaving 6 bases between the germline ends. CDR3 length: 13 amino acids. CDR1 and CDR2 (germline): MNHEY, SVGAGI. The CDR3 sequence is CASSSQDNSPLHF. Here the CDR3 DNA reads TGTGCCAGCAGTTCACAGGATAATTCACCCCTCCACTTT.

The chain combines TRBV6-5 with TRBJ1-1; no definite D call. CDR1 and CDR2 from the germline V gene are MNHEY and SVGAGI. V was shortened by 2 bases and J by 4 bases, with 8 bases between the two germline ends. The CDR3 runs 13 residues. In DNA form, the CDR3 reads TGTGCCAGCAGTTACCGAACGGTCACTGAAGCTTTCTTT. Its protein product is CASSYRTVTEAFF.

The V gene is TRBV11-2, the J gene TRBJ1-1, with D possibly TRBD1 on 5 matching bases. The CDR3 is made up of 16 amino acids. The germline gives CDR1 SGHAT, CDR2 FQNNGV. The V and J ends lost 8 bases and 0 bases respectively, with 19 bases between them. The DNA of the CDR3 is TGTGCCAGCGGGGGGAGCCTTAACGCCATGAACACTGAAGCTTTCTTT. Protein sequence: CASGGSLNAMNTEAFF.

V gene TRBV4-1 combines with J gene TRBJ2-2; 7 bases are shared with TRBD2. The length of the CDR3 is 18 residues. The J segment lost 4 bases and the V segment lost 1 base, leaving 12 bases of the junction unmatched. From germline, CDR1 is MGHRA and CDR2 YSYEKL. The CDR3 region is CASSQALATKRSTGELFF. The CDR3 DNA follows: TGCGCCAGCAGCCAAGCACTAGCGACAAAACGTAGCACCGGGGAGCTGTTTTTT.

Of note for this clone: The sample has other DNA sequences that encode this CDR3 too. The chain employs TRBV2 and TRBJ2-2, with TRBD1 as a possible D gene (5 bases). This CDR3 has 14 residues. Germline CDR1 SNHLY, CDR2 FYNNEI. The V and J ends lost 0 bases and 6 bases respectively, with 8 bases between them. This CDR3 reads CASSEALRAGELFF. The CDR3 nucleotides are TGTGCCAGCAGTGAAGCGCTCAGGGCCGGGGAGCTGTTTTTT. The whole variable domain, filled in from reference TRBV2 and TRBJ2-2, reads EPEVTQTPSHQVTQMGQEVILRCVPISNHLYFYWYRQILGQKVEFLVSFYNNEISEKSEIFDDQFSVERPDGSNFTLKIRSTKLEDSAMYFCASSEALRAGELFFGEGSRLTVL.

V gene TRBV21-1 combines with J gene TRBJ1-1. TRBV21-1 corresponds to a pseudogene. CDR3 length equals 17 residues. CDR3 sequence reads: CASSKGSAVKMNTEAFF. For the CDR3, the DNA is TGTGCCAGCAGCAAAGGTAGCGCGGTCAAGATGAACACTGAAGCTTTCTTT.

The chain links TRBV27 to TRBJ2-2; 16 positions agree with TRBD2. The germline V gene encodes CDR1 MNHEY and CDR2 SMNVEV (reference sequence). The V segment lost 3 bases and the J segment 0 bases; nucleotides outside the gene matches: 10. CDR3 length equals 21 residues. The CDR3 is CASSFHLPGLAGGTNTGELFF. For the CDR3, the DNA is TGTGCCAGCAGTTTCCATCTTCCGGGACTAGCGGGGGGGACGAACACCGGGGAGCTGTTTTTT.

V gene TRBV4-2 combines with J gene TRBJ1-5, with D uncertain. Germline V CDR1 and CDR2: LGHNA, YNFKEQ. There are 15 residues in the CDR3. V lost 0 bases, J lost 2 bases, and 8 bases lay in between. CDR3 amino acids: CASSQERYGNQPQHF. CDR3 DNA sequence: TGTGCCAGCAGCCAAGAGAGGTATGGCAATCAGCCCCAGCATTTT.

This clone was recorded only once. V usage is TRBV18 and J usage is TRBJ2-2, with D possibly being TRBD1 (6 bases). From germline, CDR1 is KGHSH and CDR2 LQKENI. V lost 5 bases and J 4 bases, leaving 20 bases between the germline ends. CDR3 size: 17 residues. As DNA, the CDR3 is TGTGCCAGCTCAACCCAATCCCGGGACACTGTCACCGGGGAGCTGTTTTTT. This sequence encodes CASSTQSRDTVTGELFF.

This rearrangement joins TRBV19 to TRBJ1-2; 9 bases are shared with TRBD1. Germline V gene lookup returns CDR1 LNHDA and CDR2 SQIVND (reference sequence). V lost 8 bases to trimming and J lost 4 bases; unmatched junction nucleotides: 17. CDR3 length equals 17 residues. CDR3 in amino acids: CASRPPPGQGSFYGYTF. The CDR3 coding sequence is TGTGCCAGTCGCCCCCCCCCTGGACAGGGGTCATTCTATGGCTACACCTTC.

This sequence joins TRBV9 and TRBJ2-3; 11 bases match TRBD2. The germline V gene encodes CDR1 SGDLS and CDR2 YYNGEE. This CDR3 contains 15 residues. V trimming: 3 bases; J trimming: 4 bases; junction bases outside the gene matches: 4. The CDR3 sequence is CASSATSGGSDTQYF. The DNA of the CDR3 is TGTGCCAGCAGCGCTACTAGCGGGGGCTCAGATACGCAGTATTTT.

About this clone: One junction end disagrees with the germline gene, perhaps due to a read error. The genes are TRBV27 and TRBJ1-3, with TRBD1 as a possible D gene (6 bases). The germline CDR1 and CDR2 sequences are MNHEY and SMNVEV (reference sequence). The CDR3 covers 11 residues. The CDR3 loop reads CASNPGHVGLF. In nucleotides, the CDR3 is TGTGCCAGCAACCCGGGACACGTCGGATTATTT.

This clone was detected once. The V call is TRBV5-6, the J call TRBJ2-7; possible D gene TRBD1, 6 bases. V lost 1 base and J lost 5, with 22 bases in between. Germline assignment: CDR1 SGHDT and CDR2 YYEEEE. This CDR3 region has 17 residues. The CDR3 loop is CASSLFRLGGMVHEQYV. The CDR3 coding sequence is TGTGCCAGCAGCTTGTTCCGTTTAGGGGGAATGGTCCACGAGCAGTACGTC.

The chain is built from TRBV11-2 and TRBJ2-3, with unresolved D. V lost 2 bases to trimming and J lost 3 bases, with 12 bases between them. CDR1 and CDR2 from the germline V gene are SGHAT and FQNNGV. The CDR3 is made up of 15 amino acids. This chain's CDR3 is CASSLTYGNTDTQYF. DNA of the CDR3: TGTGCCAGCAGCTTAACGTACGGTAATACAGATACGCAGTATTTT.

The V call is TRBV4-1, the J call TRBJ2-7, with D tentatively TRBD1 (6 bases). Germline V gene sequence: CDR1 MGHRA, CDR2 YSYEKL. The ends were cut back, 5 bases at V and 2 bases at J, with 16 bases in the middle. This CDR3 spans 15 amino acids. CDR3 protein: CASSSWGQGTYEQYF. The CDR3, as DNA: TGCGCCAGCAGCTCGTGGGGGCAGGGGACCTACGAGCAGTACTTC.